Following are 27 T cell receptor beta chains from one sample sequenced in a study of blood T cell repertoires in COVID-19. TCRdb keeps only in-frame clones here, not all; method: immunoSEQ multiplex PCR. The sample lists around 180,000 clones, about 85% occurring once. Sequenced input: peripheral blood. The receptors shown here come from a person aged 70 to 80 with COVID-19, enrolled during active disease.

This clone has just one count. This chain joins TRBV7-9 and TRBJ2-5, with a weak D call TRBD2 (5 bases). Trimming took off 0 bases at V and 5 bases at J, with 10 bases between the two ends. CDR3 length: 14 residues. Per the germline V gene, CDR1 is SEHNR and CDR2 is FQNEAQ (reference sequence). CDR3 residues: CASSLASVAETQYF. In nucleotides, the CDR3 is TGTGCCAGCAGCTTAGCCTCGGTAGCGGAGACCCAGTACTTC.

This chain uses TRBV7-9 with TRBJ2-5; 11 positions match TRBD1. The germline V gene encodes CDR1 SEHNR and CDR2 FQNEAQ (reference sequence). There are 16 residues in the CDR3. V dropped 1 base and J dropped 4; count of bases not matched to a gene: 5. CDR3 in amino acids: CASSLDTGTGGETQYF. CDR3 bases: TGTGCCAGCAGCTTAGATACCGGGACAGGGGGAGAGACCCAGTACTTC.

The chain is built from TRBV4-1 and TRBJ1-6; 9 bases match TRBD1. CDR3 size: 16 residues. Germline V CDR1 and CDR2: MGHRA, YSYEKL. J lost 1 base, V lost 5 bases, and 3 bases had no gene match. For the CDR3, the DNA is TGCGCCAGCAGCGTACAGGGGGCTTCCTATAATTCACCCCTCCACTTT. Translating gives CASSVQGASYNSPLHF.

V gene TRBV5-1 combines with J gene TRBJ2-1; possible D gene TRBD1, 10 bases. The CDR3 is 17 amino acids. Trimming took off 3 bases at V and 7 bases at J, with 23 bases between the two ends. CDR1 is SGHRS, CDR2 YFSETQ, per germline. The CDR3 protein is CASSSGQGLAGVNEQFF. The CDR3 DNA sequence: TGCGCCAGCAGCTCGGGACAGGGGTTAGCGGGAGTGAATGAGCAGTTCTTC. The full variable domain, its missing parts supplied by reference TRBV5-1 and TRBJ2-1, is KAGVTQTPRYLIKTRGQQVTLSCSPISGHRSVSWYQQTPGQGLQFLFEYFSETQRNKGNFPGRFSGRQFSNSRSEMNVSTLELGDSALYLCASSSGQGLAGVNEQFFGPGTRLTVL.

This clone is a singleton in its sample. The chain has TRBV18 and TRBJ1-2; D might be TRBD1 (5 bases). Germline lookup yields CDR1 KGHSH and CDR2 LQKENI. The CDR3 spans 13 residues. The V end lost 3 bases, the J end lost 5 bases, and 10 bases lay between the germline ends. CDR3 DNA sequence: TGTGCCAGCTCACCGGCAGGGAAGTATGGCTACACCTTC. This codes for CASSPAGKYGYTF. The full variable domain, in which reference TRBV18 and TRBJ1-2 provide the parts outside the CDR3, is NAGVMQNPRHLVRRRGQEARLRCSPMKGHSHVYWYRQLPEEGLKFMVYLQKENIIDESGMPKERFSAEFPKEGPSILRIQQVVRGDSAAYFCASSPAGKYGYTFGSGTRLTVV.

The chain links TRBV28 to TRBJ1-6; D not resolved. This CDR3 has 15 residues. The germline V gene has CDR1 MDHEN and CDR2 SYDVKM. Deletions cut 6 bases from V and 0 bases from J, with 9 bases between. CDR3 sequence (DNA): TGTGCCAGCAGCTTACTAGGCTCCTATAATTCACCCCTCCACTTT. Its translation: CASSLLGSYNSPLHF.

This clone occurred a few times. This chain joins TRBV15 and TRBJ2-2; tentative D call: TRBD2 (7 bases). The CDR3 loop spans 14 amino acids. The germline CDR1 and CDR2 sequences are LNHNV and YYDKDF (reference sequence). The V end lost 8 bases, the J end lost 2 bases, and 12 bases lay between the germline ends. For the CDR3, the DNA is TGTGCCACCCGCGGGGGCTTAAACACCGGGGAGCTGTTTTTT. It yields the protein CATRGGLNTGELFF.

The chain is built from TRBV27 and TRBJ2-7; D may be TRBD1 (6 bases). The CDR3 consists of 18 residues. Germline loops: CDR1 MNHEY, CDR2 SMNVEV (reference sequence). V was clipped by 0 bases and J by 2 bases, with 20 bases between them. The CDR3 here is CASSLSSLGAGGTYEQYF. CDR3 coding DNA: TGTGCCAGCAGTTTATCCTCTCTGGGGGCAGGTGGAACCTACGAGCAGTACTTC.

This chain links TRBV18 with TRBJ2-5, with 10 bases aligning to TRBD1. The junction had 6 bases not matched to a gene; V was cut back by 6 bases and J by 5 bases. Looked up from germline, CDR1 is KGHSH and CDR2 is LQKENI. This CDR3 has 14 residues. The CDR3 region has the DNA TGTGCCAGCTCTCCGGGACAGGGGTACGAGACCCAGTACTTC. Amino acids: CASSPGQGYETQYF.

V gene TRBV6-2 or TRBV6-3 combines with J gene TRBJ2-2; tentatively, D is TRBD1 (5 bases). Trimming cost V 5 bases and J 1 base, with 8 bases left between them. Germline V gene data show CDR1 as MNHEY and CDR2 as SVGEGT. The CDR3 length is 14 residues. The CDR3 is CASSRTRNTGELFF. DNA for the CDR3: TGTGCCAGCAGTCGGACAAGGAACACCGGGGAGCTGTTTTTT.

The CDR3 protein is CASSELTGGYTEAFF. The DNA of the CDR3 is TGTGCCAGCAGTGAATTGACAGGAGGATACACTGAAGCTTTCTTT. The chain couples TRBV2 to TRBJ1-1, with D perhaps matching TRBD1 (6 bases). Germline CDR1 SNHLY, CDR2 FYNNEI. The CDR3 has 15 residues. V was shortened by 2 bases and J by 3 bases, with 13 bases between the two germline ends.

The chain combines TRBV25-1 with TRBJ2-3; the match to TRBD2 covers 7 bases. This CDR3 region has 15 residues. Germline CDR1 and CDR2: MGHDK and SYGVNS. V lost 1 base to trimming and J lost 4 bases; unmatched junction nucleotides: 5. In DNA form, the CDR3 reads TGTGCCAGCAGTGAATTCGGGGGGTCGGCAGATACGCAGTATTTT. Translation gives CASSEFGGSADTQYF.

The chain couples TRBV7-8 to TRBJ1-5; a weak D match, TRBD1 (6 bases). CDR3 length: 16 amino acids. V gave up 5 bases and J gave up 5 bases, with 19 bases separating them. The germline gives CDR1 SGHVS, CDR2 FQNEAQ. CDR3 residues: CASSPLRGGAYQPQHF. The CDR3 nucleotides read TGTGCCAGCAGCCCGCTCCGTGGGGGGGCGTATCAGCCCCAGCATTTT.

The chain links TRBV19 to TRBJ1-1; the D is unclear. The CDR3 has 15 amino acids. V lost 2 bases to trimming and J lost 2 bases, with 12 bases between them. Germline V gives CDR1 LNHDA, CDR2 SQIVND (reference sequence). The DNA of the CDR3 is TGTGCCAGTAGTATAATCGCAGAAGTTAACACTGAAGCTTTCTTT. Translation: CASSIIAEVNTEAFF.

The CDR3: CASSETGTGHEQYF. The CDR3 bases are TGTGCCAGCAGTGAGACCGGGACAGGGCACGAGCAGTACTTC. The chain joins TRBV28 to TRBJ2-7, with 9 bases that match TRBD1. With 5 bases clipped from V and 5 bases from J, the junction kept 7 bases outside the gene matches. Germline CDR1 MDHEN, CDR2 SYDVKM. The CDR3 is made up of 14 amino acids.

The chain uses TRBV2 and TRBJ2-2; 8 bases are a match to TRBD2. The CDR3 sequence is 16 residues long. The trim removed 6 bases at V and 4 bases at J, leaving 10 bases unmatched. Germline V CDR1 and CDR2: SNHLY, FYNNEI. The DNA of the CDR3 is TGTGCCAGCAGCCTTCGGGGGGGAGCGAGCACCGGGGAGCTGTTTTTT. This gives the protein CASSLRGGASTGELFF.

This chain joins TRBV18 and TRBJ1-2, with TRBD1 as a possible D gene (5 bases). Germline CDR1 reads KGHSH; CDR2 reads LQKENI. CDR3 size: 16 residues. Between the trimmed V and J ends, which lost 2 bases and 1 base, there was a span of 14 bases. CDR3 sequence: CASSPSGQEGNYGYTF. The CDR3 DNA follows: TGTGCCAGCTCACCATCGGGGCAGGAGGGTAACTATGGCTACACCTTC.

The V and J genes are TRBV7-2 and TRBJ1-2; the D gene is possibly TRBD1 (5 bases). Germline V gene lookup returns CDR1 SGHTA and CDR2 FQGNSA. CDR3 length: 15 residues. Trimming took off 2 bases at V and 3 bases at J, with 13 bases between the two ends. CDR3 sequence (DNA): TGTGCCAGCAGCTTACGGCAGGGTGCCTACTATGGCTACACCTTC. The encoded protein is CASSLRQGAYYGYTF.

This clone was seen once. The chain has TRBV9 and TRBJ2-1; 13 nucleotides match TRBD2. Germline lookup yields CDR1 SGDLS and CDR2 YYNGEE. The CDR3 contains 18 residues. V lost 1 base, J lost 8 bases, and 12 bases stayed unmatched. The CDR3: CASSVSTSGGAQAYEQFF. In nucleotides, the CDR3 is TGTGCCAGCAGCGTATCAACTAGCGGGGGGGCACAAGCCTATGAGCAGTTCTTC.

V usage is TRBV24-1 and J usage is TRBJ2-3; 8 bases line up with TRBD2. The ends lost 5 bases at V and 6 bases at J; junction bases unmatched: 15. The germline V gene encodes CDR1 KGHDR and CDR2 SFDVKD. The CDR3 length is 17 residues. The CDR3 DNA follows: TGTGCCACCAGTGCTGCGGACGCAACGCGGGGGGTGGATACGCAGTATTTT. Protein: CATSAADATRGVDTQYF.

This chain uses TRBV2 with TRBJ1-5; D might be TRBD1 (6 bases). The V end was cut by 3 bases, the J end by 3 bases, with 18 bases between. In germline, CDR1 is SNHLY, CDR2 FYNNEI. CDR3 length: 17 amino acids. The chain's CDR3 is CASSDDRTRLVNQPQHF. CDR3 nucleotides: TGTGCCAGCAGTGACGACAGGACCCGGCTAGTCAATCAGCCCCAGCATTTT.

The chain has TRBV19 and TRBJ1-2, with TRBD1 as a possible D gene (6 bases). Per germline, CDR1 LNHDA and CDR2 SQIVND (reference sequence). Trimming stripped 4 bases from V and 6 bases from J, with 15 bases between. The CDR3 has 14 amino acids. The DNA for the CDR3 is TGTGCCAGTAGTACCGGATCGACAGGACATGGCTACACCTTC. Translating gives CASSTGSTGHGYTF.

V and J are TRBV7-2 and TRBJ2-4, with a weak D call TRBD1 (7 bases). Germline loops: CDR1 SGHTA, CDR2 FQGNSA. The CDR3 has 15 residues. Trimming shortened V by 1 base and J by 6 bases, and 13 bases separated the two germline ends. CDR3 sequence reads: CASSLDRQGGNIQYF. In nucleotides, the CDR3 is TGTGCCAGCAGCTTAGATCGGCAGGGGGGAAACATTCAGTACTTC.

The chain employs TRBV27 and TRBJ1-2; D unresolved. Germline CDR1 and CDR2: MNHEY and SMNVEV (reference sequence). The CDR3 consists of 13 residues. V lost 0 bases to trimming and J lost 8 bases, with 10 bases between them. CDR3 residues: CASSLSFGGGYTF. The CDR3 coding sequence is TGTGCCAGCAGTTTATCGTTCGGAGGGGGCTACACCTTC.

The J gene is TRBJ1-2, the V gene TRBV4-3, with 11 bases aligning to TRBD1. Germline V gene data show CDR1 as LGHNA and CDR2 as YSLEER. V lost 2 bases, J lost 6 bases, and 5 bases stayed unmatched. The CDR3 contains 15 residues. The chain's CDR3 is CASSQWTGGVNGYTF. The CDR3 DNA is TGCGCCAGCAGCCAATGGACAGGGGGCGTCAATGGCTACACCTTC.

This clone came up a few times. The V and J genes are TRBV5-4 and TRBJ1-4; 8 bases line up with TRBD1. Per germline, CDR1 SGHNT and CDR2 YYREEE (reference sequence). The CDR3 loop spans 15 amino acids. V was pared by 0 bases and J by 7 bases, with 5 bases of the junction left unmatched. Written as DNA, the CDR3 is TGTGCCAGCAGCTTGGCCCCAGGGGGCGGTGAAAAACTGTTTTTT. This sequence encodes CASSLAPGGGEKLFF.

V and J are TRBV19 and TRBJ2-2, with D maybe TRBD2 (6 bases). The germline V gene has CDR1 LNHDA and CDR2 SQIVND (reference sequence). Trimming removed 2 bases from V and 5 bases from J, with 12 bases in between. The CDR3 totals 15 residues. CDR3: CASSISGRGTGELFF. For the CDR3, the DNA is TGTGCCAGTAGTATATCGGGACGGGGGACCGGGGAGCTGTTTTTT.